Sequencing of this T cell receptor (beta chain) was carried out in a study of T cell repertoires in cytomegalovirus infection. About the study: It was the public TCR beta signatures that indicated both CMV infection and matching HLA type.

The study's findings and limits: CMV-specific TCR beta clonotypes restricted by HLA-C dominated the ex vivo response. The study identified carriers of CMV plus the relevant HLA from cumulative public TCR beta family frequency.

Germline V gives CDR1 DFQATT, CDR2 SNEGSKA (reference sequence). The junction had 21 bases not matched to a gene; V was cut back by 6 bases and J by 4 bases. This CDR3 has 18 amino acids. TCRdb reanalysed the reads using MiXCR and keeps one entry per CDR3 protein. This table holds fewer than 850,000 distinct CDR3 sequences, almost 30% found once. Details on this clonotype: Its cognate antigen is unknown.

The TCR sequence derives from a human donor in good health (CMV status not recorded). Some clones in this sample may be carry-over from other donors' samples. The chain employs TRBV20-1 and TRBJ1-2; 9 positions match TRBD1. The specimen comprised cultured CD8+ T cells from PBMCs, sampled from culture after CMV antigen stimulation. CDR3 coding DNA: TGCAGTGCCATAGAGATAGGAGGGGGACAGGGATCCTTCTATGGCTACACCTTC. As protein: CSAIEIGGGQGSFYGYTF.